This note documents a single TCR beta chain sequence. Its target is unknown. The data originate from a study of T cells in localized non-small cell lung cancer. V shed 9 bases and J shed 2 bases, with 13 bases lying between them. The CDR3 extends over 14 amino acids. Germline CDR1 LNHDA, CDR2 SQIVND (reference sequence). TCRdb's copy holds only in-frame clones and misses some; the assay was immunoSEQ multiplex PCR. The table shows roughly 1,900 clones, with approximately 30% occurring only once. Study-level points and caveats: Sequencing, confined to only one tumor region, leaves heterogeneity possible.

This TCR came from a woman aged 35-75 years with stage II lung adenocarcinoma. V usage is TRBV19 and J usage is TRBJ2-2; D might be TRBD1 (7 bases). Sequencing used normal lung tissue next to the tumor, obtained before any cancer treatment. The CDR3 region is CASQGGGNTGELFF. The CDR3 DNA is TGTGCCAGCCAAGGAGGGGGCAACACCGGGGAGCTGTTTTTT.